These T cell receptor beta chains were read from a single sample in a study of T cells in Graves' hyperthyroidism and ophthalmopathy. Each CDR3 protein is one row after TCRdb ran MiXCR on the multiplex PCR reads. The repertoire holds approximately 560,000 distinct CDR3 sequences, with around 14% as singletons. The sequenced sample consisted of blood. Receptors originate from a woman in her 30s with Graves' hyperthyroidism. Both conserved end residues are part of each CDR3. A D gene is named only where the DNA matches it firmly. Only part of the rows carry a size: once, few, many, or a class if the clone is expanded.

j_gene,d_gene,abundance,v_gene,CDR3nt,CDR3aa
TRBJ2-4,.,few,TRBV10-3,TGTGCCATCAGTGACAGGGGAGAAAACATTCAGTACTTC,CAISDRGENIQYF
TRBJ1-1,.,once,TRBV2,TGTGCCAGCAGTGACCGCTCTGGGTACACTGAAGCTTTCTTT,CASSDRSGYTEAFF
TRBJ2-7,.,.,TRBV7-9,TGTGCCAGCAGCGCTTCGTCAAGGGGCTACGAGCAGTACTTC,CASSASSRGYEQYF
TRBJ2-3,.,many,TRBV27,TGTGCCAGCAGCCACACGGACAGACCTAGCACAGATACGCAGTATTTT,CASSHTDRPSTDTQYF
TRBJ2-7,TRBD1,.,TRBV6-4,TGTGCCAGCAGTGATACCCGAGACAGGGGGCGAGACTACGAGCAGTACTTC,CASSDTRDRGRDYEQYF
TRBJ1-2,TRBD1,few,TRBV20-1,TGCAGTGCTCAGACAGGGATGAACTATGGCTACACCTTC,CSAQTGMNYGYTF
TRBJ2-1,TRBD1,many,TRBV6-1,TGTGCCAGCAGGGTAGACAGGGTAATCCACAATGAGCAGTTCTTC,CASRVDRVIHNEQFF
TRBJ2-5,.,many,TRBV20-1,TGCAGTCCGGTCGACCAAGAGACCCAGTACTTC,CSPVDQETQYF
TRBJ2-7,TRBD2,few,TRBV10-3,TGTGCCATCACCCAGGGGACTAGCTACGAGCAGTACTTC,CAITQGTSYEQYF
TRBJ2-1,TRBD2,many,TRBV2,TGTGCCAGCAGGGAATCTCTAGCGGGGGGAGGGAATGAGCAGTTCTTC,CASRESLAGGGNEQFF
TRBJ1-1,TRBD1,many,TRBV6-1,TGTGCCAGCAACAACCCGAGGACAGGGTTCCCGTTCACTGAAGCTTTCTTT,CASNNPRTGFPFTEAFF
TRBJ2-3,TRBD1,.,TRBV7-7,TGTGCTAGCAGCCCTACCGGGACAGGGGGAGATACGCAGTATTTT,CASSPTGTGGDTQYF
TRBJ2-7,TRBD2,many,TRBV3-1,TGTGCCAGCAGCCCCCCGGCTAGCGGGAACTCCTACGAGCAGTACTTC,CASSPPASGNSYEQYF
TRBJ2-3,TRBD2,.,TRBV7-9,TGTGCCAGCAGCACCCGACTAGCGGGAAGCACAGATACGCAGTATTTT,CASSTRLAGSTDTQYF
TRBJ1-1,.,many,TRBV30,TGTGCCTGGAGTGTATACGACTTCTTCACTGAAGCTTTCTTT,CAWSVYDFFTEAFF
TRBJ1-4,.,many,TRBV28,TGTGCCAGCAGTTTATTGGACCGGGGGGAAAAACTGTTTTTT,CASSLLDRGEKLFF
TRBJ2-3,.,many,TRBV15,TGTGCCACCAGCAGACACGGGCTTTCTCGTTCAGATACGCAGTATTTT,CATSRHGLSRSDTQYF
TRBJ2-3,TRBD2,many,TRBV7-3,TGTGCCAGCAGCTCGGAGGGAGGGATAGATACGCAGTATTTT,CASSSEGGIDTQYF
TRBJ1-4,.,many,TRBV30,TGTGCCTGGAGTTCCCAGGAGGGAGAAAAACTGTTTTTT,CAWSSQEGEKLFF
TRBJ2-7,TRBD2,many,TRBV7-2,TGTGCCAGCAGCCTCCGGACTAGCGGGGACGAGCAGTACTTC,CASSLRTSGDEQYF
TRBJ2-3,.,.,TRBV20-1,TGCAGTGCTAGAGGGCGGCCGGGCATAGATACGCAGTATTTT,CSARGRPGIDTQYF
TRBJ2-7,.,many,TRBV30,TGTGCCTGGAGTGTAAGAGTGGGGACCAATACGGTACGCGAGCAGTACTTC,CAWSVRVGTNTVREQYF
TRBJ2-5,TRBD1,.,TRBV28,TGTGCCAGCAGTGAAGGGGGCGCAGGGACCCAGTACTTC,CASSEGGAGTQYF
TRBJ1-6,TRBD1,few,TRBV5-1,TGCGCCAGCACCCCGGACAGGTTTAATTCACCCCTCCACTTT,CASTPDRFNSPLHF
TRBJ2-1,TRBD2,many,TRBV5-1,TGCGCCAGCAGCGATACTAGCGGGAGCTCCTACAATGAGCAGTTCTTC,CASSDTSGSSYNEQFF
TRBJ2-1,.,few,TRBV6-2/TRBV6-3,TGTGCCAGCAGCCCTGTTGGGGTTCTTGCCAATGAGCAGTTCTTC,CASSPVGVLANEQFF
TRBJ1-5,.,many,TRBV30,TGTGCCTGGAGTGATACACAGGGAGCCTTGGAGGGTCAGCCCCAGCATTTT,CAWSDTQGALEGQPQHF
TRBJ2-7,.,few,TRBV20-1,TGCAGTGCTGTCTTAGGACCCTCCTACGAGCAGTACTTC,CSAVLGPSYEQYF
TRBJ2-7,TRBD2,.,TRBV20-1,TGCAGTGCCATGGGACTAGCGGGGAACGGGGCCTACGAGCAGTACTTC,CSAMGLAGNGAYEQYF
TRBJ2-7,TRBD1,once,TRBV28,TGTGCCAGCAGTTTGCATCCCGGGACAGGGGGCCACGAGCAGTACTTC,CASSLHPGTGGHEQYF
TRBJ1-1,.,.,TRBV29-1,TGCGGCCGAGATGGGACTGAAGCTTTCTTT,CGRDGTEAFF
TRBJ1-1,TRBD1,many,TRBV5-1,TGCGCCAGCAGCTTGGGAGCAGGGGGGAGCACTGAAGCTTTCTTT,CASSLGAGGSTEAFF
TRBJ2-5,.,.,TRBV28,TGTGCCAGCAGTCTCAGGGTTGGCTGGGAGACCCAGTACTTC,CASSLRVGWETQYF
TRBJ2-7,.,many,TRBV7-2,TGTGCCAGCAGCGCCCTGGATGGGCGCCGCGAGCAGTACTTC,CASSALDGRREQYF
TRBJ1-6,.,few,TRBV6-4,TGTGCCAGCAGCGTTGACAGTTATAATTCACCCCTCCACTTT,CASSVDSYNSPLHF
TRBJ1-2,.,many,TRBV28,TGTGCCAGCAGTTCCCGAACAGCCTATACTAACTATGGCTACACCTTC,CASSSRTAYTNYGYTF
TRBJ1-1,.,many,TRBV30,TGTGCCTGGAGTGTATCAATAACGGCTGAAGCTTTCTTT,CAWSVSITAEAFF
TRBJ2-3,.,many,TRBV20-1,TGCAGTGCTAAGGGGCAGGGCACAGATACGCAGTATTTT,CSAKGQGTDTQYF
TRBJ2-2,TRBD2,many,TRBV28,TGTGCCAGCAGCCTCAGACCGGCGGGAGTAGCGAACACCGGGGAGCTGTTTTTT,CASSLRPAGVANTGELFF
TRBJ2-4,.,many,TRBV6-1,TGTGCCAGCAGTCCCGGGGGACTGCCAGCCAAAAACATTCAGTACTTC,CASSPGGLPAKNIQYF
TRBJ1-2,TRBD1,many,TRBV7-2,TGTGCCAGCAGCTGGGACAGCCAGTCTAACTATGGCTACACCTTC,CASSWDSQSNYGYTF
TRBJ2-1,TRBD2,many,TRBV28,TGTGCCAGCAGTCCCGCCACGGGGGGTCATCAAAAACAGTTCTTC,CASSPATGGHQKQFF
TRBJ1-1,TRBD1,.,TRBV19,TGTGCCAGTAGGCCCGGGACAGCGAACACTGAAGCTTTCTTT,CASRPGTANTEAFF
TRBJ2-3,TRBD1,.,TRBV6-6,TGTGCCAGCAGTTACGACAGGGGTTCCACAGATACGCAGTATTTT,CASSYDRGSTDTQYF
TRBJ2-6,TRBD1,.,TRBV19,TGTGCCAGTATCGGAGACAGGGGGATATCTGGGGCCAACGTCCTGACTTTC,CASIGDRGISGANVLTF
TRBJ1-5,.,.,TRBV11-1,TGTGCCAGCAGCGCACGGCAGGGTCAGCCCCAGCATTTT,CASSARQGQPQHF
TRBJ2-7,TRBD1,few,TRBV25-1,TGTGCCAGCAGTGAAATGACAGGGATGGAGCAGTACTTC,CASSEMTGMEQYF
TRBJ1-6,.,.,TRBV10-2,TGCGCCAGCAGTGACCGTGGGCAGCTGAGCTCCTATAATTCACCCCTCCACTTT,CASSDRGQLSSYNSPLHF
TRBJ2-5,TRBD1,many,TRBV7-9,TGTGCCAGCAGCTTCGGACAGGGGAGAAAGACCCAGTACTTC,CASSFGQGRKTQYF
TRBJ2-7,.,many,TRBV30,TGTGCCTGGAGCGAAGGGGGCGGGGGCGAGCAGTACTTC,CAWSEGGGGEQYF
TRBJ1-1,.,many,TRBV30,TGTGCCTGGAGTGTATTTTCTGAAGCTTTCTTT,CAWSVFSEAFF